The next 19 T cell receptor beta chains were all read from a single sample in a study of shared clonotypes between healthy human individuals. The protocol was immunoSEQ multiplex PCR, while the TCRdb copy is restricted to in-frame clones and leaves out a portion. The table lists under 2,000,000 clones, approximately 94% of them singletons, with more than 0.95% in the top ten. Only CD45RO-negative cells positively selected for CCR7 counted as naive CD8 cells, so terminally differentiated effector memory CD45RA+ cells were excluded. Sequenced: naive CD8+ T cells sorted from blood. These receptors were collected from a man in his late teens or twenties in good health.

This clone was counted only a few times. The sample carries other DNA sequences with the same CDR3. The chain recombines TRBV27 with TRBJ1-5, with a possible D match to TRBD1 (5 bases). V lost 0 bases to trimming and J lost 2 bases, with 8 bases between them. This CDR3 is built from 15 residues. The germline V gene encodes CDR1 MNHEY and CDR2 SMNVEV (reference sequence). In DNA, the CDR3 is TGTGCCAGCAGTTTATCGGGGGGGGGCAATCAGCCCCAGCATTTT. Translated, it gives CASSLSGGGNQPQHF.

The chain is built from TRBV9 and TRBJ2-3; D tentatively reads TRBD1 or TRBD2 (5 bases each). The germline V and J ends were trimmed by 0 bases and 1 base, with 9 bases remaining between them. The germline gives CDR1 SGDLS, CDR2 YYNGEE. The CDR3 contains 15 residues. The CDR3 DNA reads TGTGCCAGCAGCGTAGTATTGGGGGGCACAGATACGCAGTATTTT. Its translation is CASSVVLGGTDTQYF.

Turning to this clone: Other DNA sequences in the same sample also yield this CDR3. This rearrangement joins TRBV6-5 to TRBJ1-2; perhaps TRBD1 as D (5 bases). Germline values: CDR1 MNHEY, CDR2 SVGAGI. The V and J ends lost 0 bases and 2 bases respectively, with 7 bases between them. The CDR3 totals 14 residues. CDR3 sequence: CASSYSPGNYGYTF. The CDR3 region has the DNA TGTGCCAGCAGTTACTCACCAGGGAACTATGGCTACACCTTC.

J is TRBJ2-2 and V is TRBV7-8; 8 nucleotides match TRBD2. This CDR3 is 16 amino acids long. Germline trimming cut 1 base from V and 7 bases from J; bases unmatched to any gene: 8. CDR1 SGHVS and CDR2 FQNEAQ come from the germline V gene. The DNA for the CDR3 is TGTGCCAGCAGCTTAGAAGGAGCGGGGGTACTCGGGGAGCTGTTTTTT. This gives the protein CASSLEGAGVLGELFF.

For the CDR3, the DNA is TGTGCCAGCAGTTACCGACAGAGCCAAGAGACCCAGTACTTC. As protein: CASSYRQSQETQYF. The J gene is TRBJ2-5, the V gene TRBV6-5; weak D call: TRBD1 (5 bases). CDR1 MNHEY and CDR2 SVGAGI come from the germline V gene. Trimming removed 2 bases from V and 1 base from J, with 8 bases in between. The CDR3 sequence is 14 residues long.

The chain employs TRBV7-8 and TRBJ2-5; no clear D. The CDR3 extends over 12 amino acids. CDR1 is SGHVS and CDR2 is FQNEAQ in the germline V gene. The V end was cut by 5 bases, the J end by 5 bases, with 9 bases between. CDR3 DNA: TGTGCCAGCAGCGCCGGATCGGAGACCCAGTACTTC. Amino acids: CASSAGSETQYF. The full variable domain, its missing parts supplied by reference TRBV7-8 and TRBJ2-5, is GAGVSQSPRYKVAKRGQDVALRCDPISGHVSLFWYQQALGQGPEFLTYFQNEAQLDKSGLPSDRFFAERPEGSVSTLKIQRTQQEDSAVYLCASSAGSETQYFGPGTRLLVL.

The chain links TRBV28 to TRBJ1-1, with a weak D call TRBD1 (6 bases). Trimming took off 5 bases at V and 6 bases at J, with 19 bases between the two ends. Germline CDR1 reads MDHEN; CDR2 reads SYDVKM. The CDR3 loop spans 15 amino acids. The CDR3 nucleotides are TGTGCCAGCAGTCCCCCAGGGGCGGTATATGCTGAAGCTTTCTTT. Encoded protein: CASSPPGAVYAEAFF. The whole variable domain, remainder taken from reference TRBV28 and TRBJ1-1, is DVKVTQSSRYLVKRTGEKVFLECVQDMDHENMFWYRQDPGLGLRLIYFSYDVKMKEKGDIPEGYSVSREKKERFSLILESASTNQTSMYLCASSPPGAVYAEAFFGQGTRLTVV.

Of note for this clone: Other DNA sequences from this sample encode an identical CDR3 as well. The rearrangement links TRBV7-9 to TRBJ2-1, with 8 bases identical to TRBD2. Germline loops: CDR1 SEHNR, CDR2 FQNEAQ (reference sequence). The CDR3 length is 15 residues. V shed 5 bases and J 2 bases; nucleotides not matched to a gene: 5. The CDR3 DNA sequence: TGTGCCAGCAGCCTCACTAGCGGTACCTACAATGAGCAGTTCTTC. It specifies CASSLTSGTYNEQFF.

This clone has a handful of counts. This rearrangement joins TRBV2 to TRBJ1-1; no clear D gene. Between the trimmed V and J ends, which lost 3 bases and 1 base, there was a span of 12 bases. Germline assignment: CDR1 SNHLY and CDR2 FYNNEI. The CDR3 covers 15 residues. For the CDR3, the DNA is TGTGCCAGCAGTGACGCTGTCAGGTGGAACACTGAAGCTTTCTTT. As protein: CASSDAVRWNTEAFF.

In nucleotides, the CDR3 is TGTGCCAGCAGTTTAAGTCCGGGTTCGGGCACCGGGGAGCTGTTTTTT. It specifies CASSLSPGSGTGELFF. The chain recombines TRBV27 with TRBJ2-2; no clear D gene. The CDR3 runs 16 residues. Germline CDR1 MNHEY, CDR2 SMNVEV (reference sequence). V gave up 2 bases and J gave up 4 bases, with 14 bases separating them.

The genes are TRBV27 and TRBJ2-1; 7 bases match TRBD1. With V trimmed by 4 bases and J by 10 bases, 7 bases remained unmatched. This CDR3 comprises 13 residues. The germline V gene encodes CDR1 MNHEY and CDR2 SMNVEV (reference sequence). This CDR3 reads CASSSTGPWEQFF. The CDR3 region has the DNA TGTGCCAGCAGTTCGACAGGGCCTTGGGAGCAGTTCTTC.

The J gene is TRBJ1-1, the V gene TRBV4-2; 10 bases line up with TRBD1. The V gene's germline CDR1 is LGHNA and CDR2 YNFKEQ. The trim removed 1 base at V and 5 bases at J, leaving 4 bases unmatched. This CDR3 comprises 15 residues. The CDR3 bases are TGTGCCAGCAGCCAAGGGGGACAGGGGCAGACTGAAGCTTTCTTT. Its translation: CASSQGGQGQTEAFF.

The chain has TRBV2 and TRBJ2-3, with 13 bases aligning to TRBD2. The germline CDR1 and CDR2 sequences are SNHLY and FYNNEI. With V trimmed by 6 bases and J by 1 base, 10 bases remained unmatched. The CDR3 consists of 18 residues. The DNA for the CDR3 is TGTGCCAGCAGGTCTGCGCCCGGGACTAGCGGGGGCACAGATACGCAGTATTTT. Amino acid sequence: CASRSAPGTSGGTDTQYF.

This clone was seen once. DNA for the CDR3: TGTGCCAGCAGCGAGGGAGGGACCTACGAGCAGTACTTC. Its protein product is CASSEGGTYEQYF. The chain joins TRBV28 to TRBJ2-7; 7 bases are shared with TRBD2. Germline-derived CDR1 and CDR2 are MDHEN and SYDVKM. With 6 bases clipped from V and 2 bases from J, the junction kept 4 bases outside the gene matches. The CDR3 sequence is 13 residues long.

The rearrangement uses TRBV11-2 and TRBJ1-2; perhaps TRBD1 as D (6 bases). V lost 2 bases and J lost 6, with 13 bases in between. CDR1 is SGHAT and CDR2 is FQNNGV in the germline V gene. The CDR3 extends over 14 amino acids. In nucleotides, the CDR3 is TGTGCCAGCAGCTTAACCCCAGGGGTTGATGGCTACACCTTC. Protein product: CASSLTPGVDGYTF.

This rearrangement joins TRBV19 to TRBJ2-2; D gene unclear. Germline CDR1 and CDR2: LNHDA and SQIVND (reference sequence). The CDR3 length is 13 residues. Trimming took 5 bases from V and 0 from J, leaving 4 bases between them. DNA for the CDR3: TGTGCCAGTAGTTACACGAACACCGGGGAGCTGTTTTTT. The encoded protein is CASSYTNTGELFF.

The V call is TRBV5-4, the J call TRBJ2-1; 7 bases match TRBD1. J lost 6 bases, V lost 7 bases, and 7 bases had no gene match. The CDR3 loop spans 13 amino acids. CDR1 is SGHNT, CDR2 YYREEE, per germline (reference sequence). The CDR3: CASGSGQANEQFF. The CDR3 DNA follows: TGTGCCAGCGGATCCGGACAGGCCAATGAGCAGTTCTTC. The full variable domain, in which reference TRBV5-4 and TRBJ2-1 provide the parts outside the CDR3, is ETGVTQSPTHLIKTRGQQVTLRCSSQSGHNTVSWYQQALGQGPQFIFQYYREEENGRGNFPPRFSGLQFPNYSSELNVNALELDDSALYLCASGSGQANEQFFGPGTRLTVL.

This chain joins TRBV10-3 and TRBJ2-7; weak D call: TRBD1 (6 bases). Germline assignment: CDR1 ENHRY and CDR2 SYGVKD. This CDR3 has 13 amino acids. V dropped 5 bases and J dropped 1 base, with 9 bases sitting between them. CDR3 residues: CAISWDISYEQYF. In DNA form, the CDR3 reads TGTGCCATCAGTTGGGACATTTCCTACGAGCAGTACTTC.

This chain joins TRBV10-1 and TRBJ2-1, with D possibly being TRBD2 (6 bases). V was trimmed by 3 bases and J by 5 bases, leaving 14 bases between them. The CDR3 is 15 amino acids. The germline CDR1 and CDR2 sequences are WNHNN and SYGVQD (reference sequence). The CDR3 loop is CASSDVQDYDNEQFF. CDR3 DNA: TGCGCCAGCAGTGATGTACAGGACTACGACAATGAGCAGTTCTTC.